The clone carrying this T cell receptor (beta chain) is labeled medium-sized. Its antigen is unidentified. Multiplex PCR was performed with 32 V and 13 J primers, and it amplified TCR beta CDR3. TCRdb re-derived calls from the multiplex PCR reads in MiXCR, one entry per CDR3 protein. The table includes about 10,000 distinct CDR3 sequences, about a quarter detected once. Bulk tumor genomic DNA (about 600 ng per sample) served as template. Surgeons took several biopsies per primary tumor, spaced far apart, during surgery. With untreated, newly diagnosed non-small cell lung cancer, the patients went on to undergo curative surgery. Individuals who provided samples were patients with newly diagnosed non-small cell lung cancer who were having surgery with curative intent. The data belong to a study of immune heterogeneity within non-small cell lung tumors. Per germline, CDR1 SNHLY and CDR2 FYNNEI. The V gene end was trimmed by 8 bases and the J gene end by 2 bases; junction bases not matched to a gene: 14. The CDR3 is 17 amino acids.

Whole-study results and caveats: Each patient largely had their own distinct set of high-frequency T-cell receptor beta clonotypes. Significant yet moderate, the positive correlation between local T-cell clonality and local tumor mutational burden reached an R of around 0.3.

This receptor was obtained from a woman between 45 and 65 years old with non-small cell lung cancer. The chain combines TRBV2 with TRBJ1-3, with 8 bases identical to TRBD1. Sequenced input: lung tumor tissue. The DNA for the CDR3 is TGTGCCAGCGGAGGAGGTCGGGACAGGTCTACTGGAAACACCATATATTTT. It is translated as CASGGGRDRSTGNTIYF. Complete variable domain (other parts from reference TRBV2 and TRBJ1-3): EPEVTQTPSHQVTQMGQEVILRCVPISNHLYFYWYRQILGQKVEFLVSFYNNEISEKSEIFDDQFSVERPDGSNFTLKIRSTKLEDSAMYFCASGGGRDRSTGNTIYFGEGSWLTVV.